The T cell receptor beta chain described here comes from a study of neoadjuvant nivolumab and ipilimumab in lung cancer. Study-wide findings and caveats: From pretherapy to surgery, tumor richness and clonality rose with dual therapy.

As for this clone: The antigen remains unidentified.

CDR1 and CDR2 (germline): SEHNR, FQNEAQ (reference sequence). This CDR3 comprises 15 residues. V trimming: 0 bases; J trimming: 7 bases; junction bases outside the gene matches: 4. The protocol was immunoSEQ multiplex PCR, while the TCRdb copy is restricted to in-frame clones and leaves out a portion. This sample has roughly 30,000 clones, with over 75% found just once. The sequence was obtained from an adult with non-small cell lung cancer. This sequence joins TRBV7-9 and TRBJ2-3, with 10 bases aligning to TRBD2. Material: peripheral blood, obtained after neoadjuvant nivolumab, alone or with ipilimumab, at or shortly before surgery. DNA of the CDR3: TGTGCCAGCAGCTTAGCGGGTAGCGGGGGGTATACGCAGTATTTT. It codes for CASSLAGSGGYTQYF.